The subject of this entry is one T cell receptor beta chain. This sample is part of a study of blood T cell repertoires in COVID-19. The data were produced by immunoSEQ multiplex PCR, yet TCRdb's version contains in-frame clones alone and is incomplete. The sample records approximately 50,000 clones, 75% to 90% being singletons. The CDR3 spans 16 residues. Per the germline V gene, CDR1 is LNHDA and CDR2 is SQIVND (reference sequence). V lost 5 bases, J lost 5 bases, and 11 bases stayed unmatched. Sequenced material: peripheral blood. This clonotype was obtained from a man aged 60 to 69 with acute or convalescent COVID-19. The chain recombines TRBV19 with TRBJ2-1, with 8 nucleotides matching TRBD2. The CDR3 sequence is CASSANQREIHNEQFF. DNA for the CDR3: TGTGCCAGTAGTGCCAACCAGCGGGAGATCCACAATGAGCAGTTCTTC.